These 27 T cell receptor beta chains share one sample of origin, sequenced in a study of Ad26.COV2.S vaccination and SARS-CoV-2 variants. Treatment denoted: about 20 received Ad26.COV2.S at low or high dose, single or two shots; about 5 received placebo; per-sample allocation not given. Sampling occurred on day 63 after the first vaccine or placebo injection. Measured with immunoSEQ multiplex PCR; TCRdb has only the in-frame clones, and not every one. The repertoire has about 410,000 clones, around 92% of them found once; the top ten carry less than 2%. The sample here was peripheral blood, taken in a trial of Ad26.COV2.S vaccine versus placebo. The receptor source for this set is a person between 18 and 65 years old who received the Ad26.COV2.S COVID-19 vaccine or a placebo.

The rearrangement uses TRBV7-2 and TRBJ1-1; D is uncertain. Germline CDR1 is SGHTA and CDR2 is FQGNSA. Between the trimmed V and J ends, which lost 3 bases and 5 bases, there was a span of 4 bases. This CDR3 contains 11 residues. The CDR3 nucleotides are TGTGCCAGCAGCTTTTATACTGAAGCTTTCTTT. Its protein is CASSFYTEAFF.

The genes are TRBV4-1 and TRBJ2-7; perhaps D is TRBD1 or TRBD2 (6 bases each). From germline, CDR1 is MGHRA and CDR2 YSYEKL. The germline V and J ends were trimmed by 0 bases and 2 bases, with 17 bases remaining between them. This CDR3 spans 17 amino acids. The CDR3 DNA sequence: TGCGCCAGCAGCCAAGAGCCTCTGGGGGGCCACCCCTACGAGCAGTACTTC. Protein product: CASSQEPLGGHPYEQYF.

This clone turned up a few times. V gene TRBV5-1 combines with J gene TRBJ2-7; no reliable D call. The CDR3 sequence is 13 residues long. The germline gives CDR1 SGHRS, CDR2 YFSETQ. The V and J ends lost 0 bases and 4 bases respectively, with 8 bases between them. The DNA for the CDR3 is TGCGCCAGCAGCTTGGTTTTAGGATACGAGCAGTACTTC. Residues: CASSLVLGYEQYF.

The genes are TRBV9 and TRBJ1-6, with unresolved D. The V gene's germline CDR1 is SGDLS and CDR2 YYNGEE. Trimming removed 4 bases from V and 0 bases from J, with 11 bases in between. The CDR3 is made up of 16 amino acids. Written as DNA, the CDR3 is TGTGCCAGCAGCCTAAACAGCTACTCCTATAATTCACCCCTCCACTTT. This sequence encodes CASSLNSYSYNSPLHF.

This clone was detected only once. The chain is built from TRBV9 and TRBJ1-2; 7 nucleotides agree with TRBD1. Looked up from germline, CDR1 is SGDLS and CDR2 is YYNGEE. CDR3 length: 14 amino acids. Germline trimming cut 4 bases from V and 1 base from J; bases unmatched to any gene: 4. CDR3 loop: CASSSGTVNYGYTF. Here the CDR3 DNA reads TGTGCCAGCAGCTCCGGGACAGTTAACTATGGCTACACCTTC. Full variable domain (missing parts from reference TRBV9 and TRBJ1-2): DSGVTQTPKHLITATGQRVTLRCSPRSGDLSVYWYQQSLDQGLQFLIQYYNGEERAKGNILERFSAQQFPDLHSELNLSSLELGDSALYFCASSSGTVNYGYTFGSGTRLTVV.

V usage is TRBV6-5 and J usage is TRBJ2-7; no firm D call. CDR3 length: 13 residues. Trimming left V 2 bases short and J 0 bases short, with 5 bases between. Germline values: CDR1 MNHEY, CDR2 SVGAGI. CDR3 sequence: CASSYAASYEQYF. The CDR3, as DNA: TGTGCCAGCAGTTACGCAGCCTCCTACGAGCAGTACTTC.

The chain joins TRBV29-1 to TRBJ2-5, with D maybe TRBD2 (6 bases). The CDR3 contains 14 residues. In germline, CDR1 is SQVTM, CDR2 ANQGSEA. V lost 0 bases to trimming and J lost 9 bases, with 17 bases between them. The CDR3 sequence is CSVEDLGRSAAQYF. The DNA for the CDR3 is TGCAGCGTTGAAGATCTTGGGAGGAGCGCGGCCCAGTACTTC.

The rearrangement uses TRBV28 and TRBJ2-3; D may match TRBD1 or TRBD2 (5 bases each). V lost 5 bases and J lost 0, with 12 bases in between. The CDR3 is 15 amino acids. Germline values: CDR1 MDHEN, CDR2 SYDVKM. The CDR3 DNA reads as TGTGCCAGCAGTCCTGGGACCGCTAGCACAGATACGCAGTATTTT. It specifies CASSPGTASTDTQYF.

CDR3 bases: TGTGCCTGGAGTGTGGACATGAACACTGAAGCTTTCTTT. Amino acid sequence: CAWSVDMNTEAFF. The J gene is TRBJ1-1, the V gene TRBV30; D is perhaps TRBD1 (5 bases). The V end was cut by 0 bases, the J end by 0 bases, with 5 bases between. The germline gives CDR1 GTSNPN, CDR2 SVGIG (reference sequence). This CDR3 is built from 13 residues.

The genes are TRBV28 and TRBJ2-7; D gene uncertain. CDR3 length: 12 residues. CDR1 is MDHEN, CDR2 SYDVKM, per germline. The germline V and J ends were trimmed by 5 bases and 3 bases, with 8 bases remaining between them. CDR3 region: CASSNGRYEQYF. DNA of the CDR3: TGTGCCAGCAGTAACGGACGCTACGAGCAGTACTTC.

The genes are TRBV4-3 and TRBJ2-7; D is unclear. The CDR3 extends over 14 amino acids. CDR1 is LGHNA and CDR2 is YSLEER in the germline V gene. V was trimmed by 2 bases and J by 3 bases, leaving 11 bases between them. Here the CDR3 reads CASSQQVLGYEQYF. In nucleotides, the CDR3 is TGCGCCAGCAGCCAACAGGTGCTGGGCTACGAGCAGTACTTC.

The chain carries TRBV29-1 and TRBJ2-1, with 9 bases matching TRBD1. J was trimmed by 8 bases and V by 3 bases; bases with no gene match: 11. This CDR3 comprises 15 residues. Germline V gene data show CDR1 as SQVTM and CDR2 as ANQGSEA. CDR3 in amino acids: CSVDADRGKVDEQFF. The CDR3 DNA follows: TGCAGCGTTGATGCCGACAGGGGGAAAGTGGATGAGCAGTTCTTC.

V gene TRBV7-9 combines with J gene TRBJ2-1, with D hard to call. The length of the CDR3 is 11 residues. The V gene lost 2 bases and the J gene lost 7 bases, with 3 bases spanning the gap. CDR1 SEHNR and CDR2 FQNEAQ come from the germline V gene (reference sequence). The CDR3: CASSLLNEQFF. CDR3 coding DNA: TGTGCCAGCAGCTTATTGAATGAGCAGTTCTTC. The full variable domain, with the rest looked up from reference TRBV7-9 and TRBJ2-1, is DTGVSQNPRHKITKRGQNVTFRCDPISEHNRLYWYRQTLGQGPEFLTYFQNEAQLEKSRLLSDRFSAERPKGSFSTLEIQRTEQGDSAMYLCASSLLNEQFFGPGTRLTVL.

The V call is TRBV6-5, the J call TRBJ1-1; a possible D gene is TRBD1 (6 bases). V was cut by 5 bases and J by 2 bases, with 12 bases left in between. This CDR3 is 14 amino acids long. CDR1 is MNHEY and CDR2 is SVGAGI in the germline V gene. CDR3 DNA sequence: TGTGCCAGCAGTCCGGGGGGCAGTAACACTGAAGCTTTCTTT. It translates to CASSPGGSNTEAFF.

The CDR3 loop reads CASSLVGTRLNTEAFF. Written as DNA, the CDR3 is TGCGCCAGCAGCTTGGTGGGAACCCGCCTGAACACTGAAGCTTTCTTT. This chain links TRBV5-1 with TRBJ1-1; no firm D call. The CDR3 totals 16 residues. Germline loops: CDR1 SGHRS, CDR2 YFSETQ. V lost 0 bases and J lost 0, with 12 bases in between.

The rearrangement links TRBV18 to TRBJ2-7; D is undetermined. The ends were cut back, 3 bases at V and 7 bases at J, with 10 bases in the middle. In germline, CDR1 is KGHSH, CDR2 LQKENI. The CDR3 length is 12 residues. CDR3 in DNA: TGTGCCAGCTCACCCACGCAGCTGGAGCAGTACTTC. It encodes CASSPTQLEQYF.

This clone was found once. This rearrangement joins TRBV5-1 to TRBJ2-3; TRBD1 matches 8 bases. This CDR3 is built from 14 residues. Germline assignment: CDR1 SGHRS and CDR2 YFSETQ. The V gene end was trimmed by 5 bases and the J gene end by 4 bases; junction bases not matched to a gene: 6. The CDR3 spells CASSAGQGADTQYF. In nucleotides, the CDR3 is TGCGCCAGCAGTGCCGGACAGGGAGCAGATACGCAGTATTTT.

V usage is TRBV10-3 and J usage is TRBJ1-2; 7 positions match TRBD1. The V gene end was trimmed by 5 bases and the J gene end by 2 bases; junction bases not matched to a gene: 8. The CDR3 is 15 amino acids. Germline V CDR1 and CDR2: ENHRY, SYGVKD. For the CDR3, the DNA is TGTGCCATCAGTCCATCCGACAGGGCGAACTATGGCTACACCTTC. This gives the protein CAISPSDRANYGYTF.

V usage is TRBV3-1 (or the pseudogene TRBV3-2) and J usage is TRBJ1-2, with 7 bases fitting TRBD1. Per the germline V gene, CDR1 is LGHDT and CDR2 is YNNKEL (reference sequence). The V segment lost 4 bases and the J segment 10 bases; nucleotides outside the gene matches: 12. The CDR3 length is 14 residues. The CDR3 protein is CASSLIARTGVYTF. As DNA, the CDR3 is TGTGCCAGCAGCCTCATAGCCAGGACAGGAGTCTACACCTTC.

The chain has TRBV5-1 and TRBJ2-7; TRBD1 might be the D (6 bases). Germline V gene data show CDR1 as SGHRS and CDR2 as YFSETQ. The CDR3 covers 15 residues. V was cut by 4 bases and J by 0 bases, with 14 bases left in between. CDR3 nucleotide sequence: TGCGCCAGCAGCCCCGTACGGGACACCTCCTACGAGCAGTACTTC. This sequence encodes CASSPVRDTSYEQYF.

V is TRBV4-3 and J is TRBJ2-3, with D unclear. This CDR3 has 13 amino acids. Germline CDR1 and CDR2: LGHNA and YSLEER. Between the trimmed V and J ends, which lost 0 bases and 5 bases, there was a span of 6 bases. CDR3 sequence (DNA): TGCGCCAGCAGCCAAGATGGCATAGATACGCAGTATTTT. This codes for CASSQDGIDTQYF.

The J gene is TRBJ2-2, the V gene TRBV3-1 (or the pseudogene TRBV3-2); 8 nucleotides match TRBD2. CDR1 LGHDT and CDR2 YNNKEL come from the germline V gene (reference sequence). V lost 2 bases to trimming and J lost 2 bases; unmatched junction nucleotides: 7. The CDR3 consists of 17 residues. The CDR3 region is CASSQSTSGENTGELFF. CDR3 in DNA: TGTGCCAGCAGCCAAAGCACTAGCGGAGAAAACACCGGGGAGCTGTTTTTT.

CDR3 in amino acids: CSVARGSGPYNEQFF. CDR3 nucleotide sequence: TGCAGCGTCGCCCGAGGTAGCGGACCTTACAATGAGCAGTTCTTC. This chain joins TRBV29-1 and TRBJ2-1; a weak D match, TRBD2 (6 bases). The V and J ends lost 6 bases and 4 bases respectively, with 19 bases between them. The CDR3 extends over 15 amino acids. From germline, CDR1 is SQVTM and CDR2 ANQGSEA.

V usage is TRBV6-5 and J usage is TRBJ1-4; 7 bases line up with TRBD1. The CDR3 totals 16 residues. Germline CDR1 MNHEY, CDR2 SVGAGI. Germline trimming cut 0 bases from V and 5 bases from J; bases unmatched to any gene: 6. CDR3 protein: CASSYSTGTVNEKLFF. As DNA, the CDR3 is TGTGCCAGCAGTTACTCGACCGGGACAGTCAATGAAAAACTGTTTTTT.

The CDR3 here is CASSLVGTGDQPQHF. As DNA, the CDR3 is TGTGCCAGCAGCTTAGTGGGGACAGGGGATCAGCCCCAGCATTTT. The genes are TRBV7-8 and TRBJ1-5; 10 nucleotides agree with TRBD1. V gave up 1 base and J gave up 5 bases; unmatched junction bases: 2. There are 15 residues in the CDR3. The germline CDR1 and CDR2 sequences are SGHVS and FQNEAQ.

J is TRBJ1-3 and V is TRBV10-1, with TRBD1 identical over 9 bases. Germline loops: CDR1 WNHNN, CDR2 SYGVQD (reference sequence). V trimming: 6 bases; J trimming: 4 bases; junction bases outside the gene matches: 7. The CDR3 runs to 15 residues. CDR3 in amino acids: CASSPNRGRGNTIYF. The CDR3 bases are TGCGCCAGCAGCCCGAACAGGGGGCGCGGAAACACCATATATTTT.

This chain links TRBV28 with TRBJ2-3, with a weak D call TRBD2 (5 bases). In germline, CDR1 is MDHEN, CDR2 SYDVKM. Trimming pared 8 bases from V and 2 bases from J, leaving 29 bases between. The CDR3 sequence is 19 residues long. The CDR3 spells CASSFPSTNRDYITDTQYF. The CDR3 DNA reads as TGTGCCAGCTCCTTTCCAAGTACCAACCGAGACTATATCACAGATACGCAGTATTTT. Full variable domain (missing parts from reference TRBV28 and TRBJ2-3): DVKVTQSSRYLVKRTGEKVFLECVQDMDHENMFWYRQDPGLGLRLIYFSYDVKMKEKGDIPEGYSVSREKKERFSLILESASTNQTSMYLCASSFPSTNRDYITDTQYFGPGTRLTVL.